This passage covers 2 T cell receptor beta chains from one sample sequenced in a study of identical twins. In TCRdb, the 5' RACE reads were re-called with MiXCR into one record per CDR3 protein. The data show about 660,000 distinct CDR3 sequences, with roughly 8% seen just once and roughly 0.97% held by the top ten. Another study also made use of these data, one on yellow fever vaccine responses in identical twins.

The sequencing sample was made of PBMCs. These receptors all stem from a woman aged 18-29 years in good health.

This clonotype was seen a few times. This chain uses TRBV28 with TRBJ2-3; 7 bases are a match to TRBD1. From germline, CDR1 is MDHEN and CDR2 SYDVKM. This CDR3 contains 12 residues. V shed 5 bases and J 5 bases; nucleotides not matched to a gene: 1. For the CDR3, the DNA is TGTGCCAGCAGTGGGACAGTAGATACGCAGTATTTT. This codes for CASSGTVDTQYF. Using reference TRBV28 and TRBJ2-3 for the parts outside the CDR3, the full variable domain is DVKVTQSSRYLVKRTGEKVFLECVQDMDHENMFWYRQDPGLGLRLIYFSYDVKMKEKGDIPEGYSVSREKKERFSLILESASTNQTSMYLCASSGTVDTQYFGPGTRLTVL.

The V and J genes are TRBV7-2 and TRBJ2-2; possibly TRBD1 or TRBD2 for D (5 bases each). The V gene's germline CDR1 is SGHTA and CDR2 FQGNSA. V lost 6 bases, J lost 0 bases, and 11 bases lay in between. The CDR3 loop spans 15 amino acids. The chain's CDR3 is CASSSVGANTGELFF. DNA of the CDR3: TGTGCCAGCAGTTCGGTGGGGGCGAACACCGGGGAGCTGTTTTTT.